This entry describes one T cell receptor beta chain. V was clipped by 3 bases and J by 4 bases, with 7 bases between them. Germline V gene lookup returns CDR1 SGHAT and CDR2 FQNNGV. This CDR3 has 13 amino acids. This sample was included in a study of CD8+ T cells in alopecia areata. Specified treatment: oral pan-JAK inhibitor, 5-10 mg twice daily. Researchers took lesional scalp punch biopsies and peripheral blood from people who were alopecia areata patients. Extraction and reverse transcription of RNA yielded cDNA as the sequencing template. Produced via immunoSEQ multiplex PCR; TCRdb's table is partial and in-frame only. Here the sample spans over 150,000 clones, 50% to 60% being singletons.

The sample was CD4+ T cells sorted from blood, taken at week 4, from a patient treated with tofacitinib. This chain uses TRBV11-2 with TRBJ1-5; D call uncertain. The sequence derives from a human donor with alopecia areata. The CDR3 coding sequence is TGTGCCAGCAGCTTGAGAGGGAATCAGCCCCAGCATTTT. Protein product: CASSLRGNQPQHF.